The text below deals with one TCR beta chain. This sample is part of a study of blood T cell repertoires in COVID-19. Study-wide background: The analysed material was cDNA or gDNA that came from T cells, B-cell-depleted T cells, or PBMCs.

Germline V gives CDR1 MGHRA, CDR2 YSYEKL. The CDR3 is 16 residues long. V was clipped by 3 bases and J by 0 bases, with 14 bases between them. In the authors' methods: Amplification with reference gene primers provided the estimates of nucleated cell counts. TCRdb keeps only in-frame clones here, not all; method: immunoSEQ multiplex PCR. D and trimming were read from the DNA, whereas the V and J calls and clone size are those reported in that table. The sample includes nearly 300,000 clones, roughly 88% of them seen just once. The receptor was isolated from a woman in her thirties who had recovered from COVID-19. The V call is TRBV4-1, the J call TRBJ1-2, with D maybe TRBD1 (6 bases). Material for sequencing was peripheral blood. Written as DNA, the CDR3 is TGCGCCAGCAGCCAGGCTGACAGGCAAGCTAACTATGGCTACACCTTC. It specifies CASSQADRQANYGYTF.